This TCR beta chain emerged from a study of technical replicates of blood from a few donors. Sequencing was performed with immunoSEQ multiplex PCR; in TCRdb, only in-frame clones are kept and a portion is missing. The table shows around 97,000 clones, with about 95% occurring only once. The sequence came from a human donor in good health. The specimen sequenced was T cells isolated from PBMCs.

CDR3 DNA sequence: TGCGCCAGCAGCCCGCGGCCGAACACCGGGGAGCTGTTTTTT. Protein sequence: CASSPRPNTGELFF. The V gene is TRBV5-1, the J gene TRBJ2-2, with D unclear. The V gene's germline CDR1 is SGHRS and CDR2 YFSETQ. There are 14 residues in the CDR3. The V end lost 4 bases, the J end lost 0 bases, and 7 bases lay between the germline ends.